The present entry profiles one TCR beta chain with its context. This sample is drawn from a study of blood T cell repertoires in COVID-19. Study-wide background: COVID-19 samples collected from the United States, Italy and Spain covered acute and convalescent phases. PBMCs, B-cell-depleted T cells, or T cells were the source of the cDNA or gDNA that made up the material.

This CDR3 spans 15 amino acids. Looked up from germline, CDR1 is SGHDT and CDR2 is YYEEEE. V gave up 5 bases and J gave up 9 bases; unmatched junction bases: 8. In the original processing: Estimates of nucleated cell counts were drawn from the amplification of reference gene primers. Only in-frame clones appear in the TCRdb table, and some are missing; sequencing was by immunoSEQ multiplex PCR. V, J and clone size derive from that table, while D and trimming were established from the DNA sequence. The sample includes over 150,000 clones, more than 85% of them seen just once. The clonotype comes from a man aged 25-45 years with acute or convalescent COVID-19. Material for sequencing was peripheral blood. The rearrangement joins TRBV5-6 to TRBJ1-6, with TRBD1 matching 10 bases. The CDR3 DNA follows: TGTGCCAGCAGTCTAATCGGGACAGGGGTTTCACCCCTCCACTTT. This gives the protein CASSLIGTGVSPLHF.